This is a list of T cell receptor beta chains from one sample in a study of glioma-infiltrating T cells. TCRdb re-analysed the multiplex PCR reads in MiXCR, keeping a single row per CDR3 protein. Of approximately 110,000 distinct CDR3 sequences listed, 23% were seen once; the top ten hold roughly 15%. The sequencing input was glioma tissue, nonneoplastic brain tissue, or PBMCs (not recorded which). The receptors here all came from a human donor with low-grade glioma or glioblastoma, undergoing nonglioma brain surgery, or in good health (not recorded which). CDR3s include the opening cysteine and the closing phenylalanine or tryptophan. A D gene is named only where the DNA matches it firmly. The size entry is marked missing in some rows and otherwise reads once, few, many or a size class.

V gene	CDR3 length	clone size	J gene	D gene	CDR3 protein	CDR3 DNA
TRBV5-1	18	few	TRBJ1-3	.	CASSLGAGTGLSGNTIYF	TGCGCCAGCAGCTTGGGAGCAGGTACCGGCCTCTCTGGAAACACCATATATTTT
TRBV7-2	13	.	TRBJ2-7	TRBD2	CASRLAFGGEQYF	TGTGCCAGCAGATTAGCGTTCGGGGGGGAGCAGTACTTC
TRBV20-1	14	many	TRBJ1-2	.	CSARDMTGDYGYTF	TGCAGTGCTAGAGATATGACAGGAGACTATGGCTACACCTTC
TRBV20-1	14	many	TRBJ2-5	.	CSARDRTRQETQYF	TGCAGTGCTAGAGATCGGACACGTCAAGAGACCCAGTACTTC
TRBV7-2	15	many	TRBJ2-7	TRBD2	CASSSTSGRTYEQYF	TGTGCCAGCAGCTCCACTAGCGGGAGGACCTACGAGCAGTACTTC
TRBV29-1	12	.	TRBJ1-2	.	CSVSFVDPGYTF	TGCAGCGTTTCGTTCGTGGACCCCGGCTACACCTTC
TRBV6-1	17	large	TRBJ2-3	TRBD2	CASSEAESAGGEDTQYF	TGTGCCAGCAGTGAAGCGGAGTCGGCGGGAGGTGAAGATACGCAGTATTTT
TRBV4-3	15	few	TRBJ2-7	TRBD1	CVSSQDRTGFYEQYF	TGCGTCAGCAGCCAAGATCGGACAGGCTTCTACGAGCAGTACTTC
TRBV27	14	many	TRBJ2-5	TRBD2	CASSHGRGQETQYF	TGTGCCAGCAGTCACGGGAGGGGACAAGAGACCCAGTACTTC
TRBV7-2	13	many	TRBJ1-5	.	CASSLTRDQPQHF	TGTGCCAGCAGCTTAACCAGAGATCAGCCCCAGCATTTT
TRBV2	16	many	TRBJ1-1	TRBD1	CASSEPQGAMNTEAFF	TGTGCCAGCAGTGAACCACAGGGGGCCATGAACACTGAAGCTTTCTTT
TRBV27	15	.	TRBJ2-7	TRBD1	CASREGQGIFYEQYF	TGTGCCAGCAGGGAAGGACAGGGGATTTTCTACGAGCAGTACTTC
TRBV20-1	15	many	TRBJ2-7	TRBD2	CSASSGPGGLDEQYF	TGCAGTGCTAGTTCCGGGCCGGGAGGGCTCGACGAGCAGTACTTC
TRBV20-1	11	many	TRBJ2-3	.	CSTGSTDTQYF	TGCAGCACAGGGAGCACAGATACGCAGTATTTT
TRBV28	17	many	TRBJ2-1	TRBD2	CASSPRLAGGPLGEQFF	TGTGCCAGCAGTCCCAGACTAGCGGGAGGGCCCTTGGGTGAGCAGTTCTTC
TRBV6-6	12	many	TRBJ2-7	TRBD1	CASSYTTGEQYF	TGTGCCAGCAGTTACACGACAGGGGAGCAGTACTTC
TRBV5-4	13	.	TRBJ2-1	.	CASSPRPWDEQFF	TGTGCCAGCAGCCCTAGACCTTGGGATGAGCAGTTCTTC
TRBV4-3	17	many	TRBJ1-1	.	CASSQDWVQAGGTEAFF	TGCGCCAGCAGCCAAGATTGGGTCCAAGCAGGAGGGACTGAAGCTTTCTTT
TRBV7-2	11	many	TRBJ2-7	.	CASRLAREQYF	TGTGCCAGCAGACTTGCGCGCGAGCAGTACTTC
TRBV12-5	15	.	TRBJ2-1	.	CASGLLGSLYNEQFF	TGTGCTAGTGGTTTGTTGGGCTCTTTGTACAATGAGCAGTTCTTC
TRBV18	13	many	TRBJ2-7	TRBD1	CASSPQDRGEQYF	TGTGCCAGCTCACCACAGGACAGGGGCGAGCAGTACTTC
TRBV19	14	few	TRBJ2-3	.	CASSIDPEWDTQYF	TGTGCCAGTAGTATAGACCCTGAGTGGGATACGCAGTATTTT
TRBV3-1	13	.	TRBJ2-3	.	CASNLGGGDTQYF	TGTGCCAGCAACCTCGGAGGGGGAGATACGCAGTATTTT
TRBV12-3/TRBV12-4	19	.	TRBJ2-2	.	CASSLARGFGTTNTGELVF	TGTGCCAGCAGTTTAGCCCGGGGTTTTGGCACAACGAACACCGGGGAGCTGGTTTTT
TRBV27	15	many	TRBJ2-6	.	CASTRLEAGANVLTF	TGTGCCAGCACTAGACTCGAGGCTGGGGCCAACGTCCTGACTTTC
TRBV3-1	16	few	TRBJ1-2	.	CASSHTGTRRTYGYTF	TGTGCCAGCAGCCACACCGGGACCAGAAGAACTTATGGCTACACCTTC
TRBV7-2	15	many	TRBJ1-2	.	CASSPRTAPAYGYTF	TGTGCCAGCAGCCCGCGGACAGCCCCGGCCTATGGCTACACCTTC
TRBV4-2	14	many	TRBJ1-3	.	CASSPTGTVNTIYF	TGTGCCAGCAGCCCCACCGGGACTGTGAACACCATATATTTT
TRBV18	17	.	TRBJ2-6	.	CARSPQGGNSGANVLTF	TGTGCCAGATCACCACAGGGGGGGAACTCTGGGGCCAACGTCCTGACTTTC
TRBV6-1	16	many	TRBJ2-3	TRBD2	CASSYAREGLGDTQYF	TGTGCCAGCAGTTACGCGCGGGAGGGCCTAGGAGATACGCAGTATTTT
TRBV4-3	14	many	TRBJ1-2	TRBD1	CASSHDPGQYGYTF	TGCGCCAGCAGCCACGACCCGGGACAGTATGGCTACACCTTC
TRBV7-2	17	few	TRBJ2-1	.	CASSLGFGASDYNEQFF	TGTGCCAGCAGCTTAGGGTTCGGGGCTAGCGACTACAATGAGCAGTTCTTC
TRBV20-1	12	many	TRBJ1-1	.	CSARTLNTEAFF	TGCAGTGCTAGGACACTGAACACTGAAGCTTTCTTT
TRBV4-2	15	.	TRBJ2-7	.	CASSQGWDGSYEQYF	TGTGCCAGCAGCCAAGGGTGGGACGGATCCTACGAGCAGTACTTC
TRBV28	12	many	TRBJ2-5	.	CASRSTAETQYF	TGTGCCAGCAGGTCGACAGCAGAGACCCAGTACTTC
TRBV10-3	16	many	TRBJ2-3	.	CAISESRTTGTDTQYF	TGTGCCATCAGTGAGTCGAGGACGACAGGCACAGATACGCAGTATTTT
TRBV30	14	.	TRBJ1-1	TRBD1	CAWSRDRGVTEAFF	TGTGCCTGGAGTAGGGACAGGGGAGTCACTGAAGCTTTCTTT
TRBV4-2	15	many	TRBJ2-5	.	CASSQGSEGWETQYF	TGTGCCAGCAGCCAAGGATCCGAGGGCTGGGAGACCCAGTACTTC
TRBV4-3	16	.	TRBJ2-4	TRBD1	CASSPGQGASGNIQYF	TGCGCCAGCAGCCCTGGACAGGGGGCCAGCGGAAACATTCAGTACTTC
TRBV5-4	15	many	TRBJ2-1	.	CASSRPSGLYDEQFF	TGTGCCAGCAGCCGACCCTCTGGACTGTACGATGAGCAGTTCTTC
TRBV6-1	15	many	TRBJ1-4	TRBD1	CASSTYRQGGEKLFF	TGTGCCAGCAGTACCTACAGGCAGGGGGGTGAAAAACTGTTTTTT
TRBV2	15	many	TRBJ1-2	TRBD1	CASNREGQGAGGYTF	TGTGCCAGCAATCGGGAGGGACAGGGGGCCGGAGGCTACACCTTC
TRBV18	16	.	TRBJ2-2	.	CASSLASQRDTGELFF	TGTGCCAGCTCACTCGCATCCCAACGGGACACCGGGGAGCTGTTTTTT
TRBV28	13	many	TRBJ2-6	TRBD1	CASRDSGTNVLTF	TGTGCCAGCCGGGACAGCGGAACGAACGTCCTGACTTTC
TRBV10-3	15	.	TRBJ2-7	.	CAISEGRAGSYEQYF	TGTGCCATCAGTGAGGGACGAGCGGGCTCCTACGAGCAGTACTTC
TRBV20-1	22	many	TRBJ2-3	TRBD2	CSAVVDGTSGRSPYASTDTQYF	TGCAGTGCAGTGGTCGATGGGACTAGCGGGAGGTCCCCCTACGCTAGCACAGATACGCAGTATTTT
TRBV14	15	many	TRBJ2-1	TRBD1	CASSLDRGPYNEQFF	TGTGCCAGCAGCCTGGACAGGGGCCCCTACAATGAGCAGTTCTTC
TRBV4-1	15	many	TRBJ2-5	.	CASSHVKPEAETQYF	TGCGCCAGCAGCCATGTAAAGCCGGAGGCCGAGACCCAGTACTTC
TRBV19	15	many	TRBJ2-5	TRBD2	CASSRTTRGQETQYF	TGTGCCAGTAGTCGCACTACGCGGGGGCAAGAGACCCAGTACTTC
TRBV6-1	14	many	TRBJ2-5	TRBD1	CASSPGTGYSRQYF	TGTGCCAGCAGCCCCGGGACAGGTTATTCCCGTCAGTACTTC
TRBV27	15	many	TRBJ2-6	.	CASSLTPSGANVLTF	TGTGCCAGCAGTTTAACTCCCTCTGGGGCCAACGTCCTGACTTTC
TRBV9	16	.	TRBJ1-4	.	CASSVQGAATNEKLFF	TGTGCCAGCAGCGTTCAAGGGGCAGCAACTAATGAAAAACTGTTTTTT
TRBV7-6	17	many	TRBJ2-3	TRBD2	CASSPVVLAGSTDTQYF	TGTGCCAGCAGCCCGGTCGTACTAGCGGGCAGCACAGATACGCAGTATTTT